This TCR beta chain was obtained from a study of response to subunit inactivated influenza vaccine. Study results and caveats: Authors suggested seasonal influenza vaccinations each recruit few new T cells.

Trimming cost V 0 bases and J 1 base, with 13 bases left between them. CDR3 size: 16 residues. Germline V gives CDR1 SGHDT, CDR2 YYEEEE. TCRdb independently ran MiXCR on the RT-PCR reads; one entry per CDR3 protein. The sample lists 300,000 to 350,000 distinct CDR3 sequences, 20% to 25% occurring once. In the case of this clonotype: The antigen remains undetermined.

The sequenced sample was PBMCs from blood, obtained less than 22 months after vaccination. The rearrangement links TRBV5-6 to TRBJ2-5, with unresolved D. This sequence originates from a man between 50 and 69 years old who received an inactivated influenza vaccine. The CDR3 nucleotides are TGTGCCAGCAGCTTGGCGGGTATCCTGGTCCAAGAGACCCAGTACTTC. It specifies CASSLAGILVQETQYF.